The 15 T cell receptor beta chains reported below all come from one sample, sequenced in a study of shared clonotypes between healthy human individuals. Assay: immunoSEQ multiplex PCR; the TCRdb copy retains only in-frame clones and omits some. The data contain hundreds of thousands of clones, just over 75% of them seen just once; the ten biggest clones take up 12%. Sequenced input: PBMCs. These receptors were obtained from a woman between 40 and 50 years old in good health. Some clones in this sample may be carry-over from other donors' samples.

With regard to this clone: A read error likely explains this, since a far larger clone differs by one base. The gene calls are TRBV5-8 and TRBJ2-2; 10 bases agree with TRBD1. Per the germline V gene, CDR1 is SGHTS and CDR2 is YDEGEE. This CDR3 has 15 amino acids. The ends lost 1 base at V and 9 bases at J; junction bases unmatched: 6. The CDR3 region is CASSLSRTGGRELFF. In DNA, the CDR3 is TGTGCCAGCAGCTTGTCGAGGACAGGGGGACGGGAGCTGTTTTTT.

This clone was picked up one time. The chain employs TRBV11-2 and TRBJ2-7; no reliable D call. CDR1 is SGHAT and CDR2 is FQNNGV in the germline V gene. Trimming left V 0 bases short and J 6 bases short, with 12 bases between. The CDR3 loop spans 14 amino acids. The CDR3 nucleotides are TGTGCCAGCAGCTTAGATTGGCCGACACCCGAGCAGTACTTC. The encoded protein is CASSLDWPTPEQYF.

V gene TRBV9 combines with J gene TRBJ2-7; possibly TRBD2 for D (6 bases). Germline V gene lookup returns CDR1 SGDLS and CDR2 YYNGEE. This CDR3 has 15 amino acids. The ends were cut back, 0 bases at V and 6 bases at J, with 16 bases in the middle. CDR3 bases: TGTGCCAGCAGCGTAGGACTAGTCCGTGGCGGCGAGCAGTACTTC. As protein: CASSVGLVRGGEQYF.

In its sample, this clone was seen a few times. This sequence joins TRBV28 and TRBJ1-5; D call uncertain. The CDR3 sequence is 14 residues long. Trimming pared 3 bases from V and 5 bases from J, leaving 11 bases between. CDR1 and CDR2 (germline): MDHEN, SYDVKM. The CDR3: CASSFFRNHQPQHF. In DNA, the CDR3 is TGTGCCAGCAGTTTCTTTCGGAATCATCAGCCCCAGCATTTT.

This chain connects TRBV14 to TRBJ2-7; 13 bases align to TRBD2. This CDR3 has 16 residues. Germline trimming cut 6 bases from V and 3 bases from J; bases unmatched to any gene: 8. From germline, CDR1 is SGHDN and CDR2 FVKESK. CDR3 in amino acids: CASSPMTSGRNYEQYF. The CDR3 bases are TGTGCCAGCAGTCCCATGACTAGCGGGAGGAACTACGAGCAGTACTTC.

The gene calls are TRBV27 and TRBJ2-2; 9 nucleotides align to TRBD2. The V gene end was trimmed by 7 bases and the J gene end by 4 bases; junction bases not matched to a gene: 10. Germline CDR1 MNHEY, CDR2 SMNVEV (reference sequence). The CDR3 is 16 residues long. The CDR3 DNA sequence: TGTGCCAGCACTACTGGGGCGGGAGGGATCACCGGGGAGCTGTTTTTT. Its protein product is CASTTGAGGITGELFF.

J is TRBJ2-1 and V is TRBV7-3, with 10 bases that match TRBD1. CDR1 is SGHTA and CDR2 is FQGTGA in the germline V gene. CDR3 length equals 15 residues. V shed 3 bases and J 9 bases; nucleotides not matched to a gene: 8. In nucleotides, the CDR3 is TGTGCCAGCAGCTTGACAGGGGGCGGAGAGGCTGAGCAGTTCTTC. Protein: CASSLTGGGEAEQFF.

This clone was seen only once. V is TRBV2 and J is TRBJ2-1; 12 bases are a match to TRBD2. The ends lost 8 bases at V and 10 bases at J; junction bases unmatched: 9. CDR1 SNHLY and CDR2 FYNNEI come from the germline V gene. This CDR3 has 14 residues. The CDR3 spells CASSSGRATSEQFF. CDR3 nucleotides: TGTGCCAGCTCTAGCGGGAGGGCCACTAGCGAGCAGTTCTTC.

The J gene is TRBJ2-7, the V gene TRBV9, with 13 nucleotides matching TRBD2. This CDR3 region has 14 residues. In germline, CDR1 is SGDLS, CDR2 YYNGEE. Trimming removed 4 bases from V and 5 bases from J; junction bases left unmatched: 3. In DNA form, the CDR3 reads TGTGCCAGCAGCAGGACTAGCGGGAGCCACGAGCAGTACTTC. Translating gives CASSRTSGSHEQYF.

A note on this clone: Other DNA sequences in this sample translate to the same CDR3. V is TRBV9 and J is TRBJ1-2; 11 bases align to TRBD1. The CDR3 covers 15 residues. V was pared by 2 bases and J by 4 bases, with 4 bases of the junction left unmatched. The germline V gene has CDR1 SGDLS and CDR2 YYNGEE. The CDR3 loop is CASSVGQGDLYGYTF. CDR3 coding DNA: TGTGCCAGCAGCGTGGGACAGGGGGACCTCTATGGCTACACCTTC. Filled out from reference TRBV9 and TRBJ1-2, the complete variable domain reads DSGVTQTPKHLITATGQRVTLRCSPRSGDLSVYWYQQSLDQGLQFLIQYYNGEERAKGNILERFSAQQFPDLHSELNLSSLELGDSALYFCASSVGQGDLYGYTFGSGTRLTVV.

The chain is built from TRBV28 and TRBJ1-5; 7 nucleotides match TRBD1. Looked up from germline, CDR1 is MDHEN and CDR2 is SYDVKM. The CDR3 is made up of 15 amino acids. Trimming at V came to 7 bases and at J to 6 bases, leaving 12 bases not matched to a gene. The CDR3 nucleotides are TGTGCCAGCACCCCTACCGGGACAGCTTTTCAGCCCCAGCATTTT. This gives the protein CASTPTGTAFQPQHF.

Written as DNA, the CDR3 is TGCGCCAGCAGCTCCGGACCCACAGATACGCAGTATTTT. Amino acid sequence: CASSSGPTDTQYF. The V call is TRBV5-1, the J call TRBJ2-3; D ambiguous. The CDR3 consists of 13 residues. Germline-derived CDR1 and CDR2 are SGHRS and YFSETQ. V was clipped by 3 bases and J by 2 bases, with 7 bases between them.

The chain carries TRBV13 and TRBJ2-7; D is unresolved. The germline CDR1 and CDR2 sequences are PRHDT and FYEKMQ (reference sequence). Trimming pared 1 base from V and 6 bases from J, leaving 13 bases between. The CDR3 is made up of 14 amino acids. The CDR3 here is CASSLAVKLGEQYF. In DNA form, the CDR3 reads TGTGCCAGCAGCTTAGCGGTGAAGTTAGGCGAGCAGTACTTC.

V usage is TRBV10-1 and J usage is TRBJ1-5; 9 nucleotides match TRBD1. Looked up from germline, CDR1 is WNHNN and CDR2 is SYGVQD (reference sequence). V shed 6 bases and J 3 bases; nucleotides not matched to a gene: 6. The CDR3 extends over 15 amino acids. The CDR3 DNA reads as TGCGCCAGCAGAAAGACAGGGGGGGTCAATCAGCCCCAGCATTTT. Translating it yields CASRKTGGVNQPQHF.

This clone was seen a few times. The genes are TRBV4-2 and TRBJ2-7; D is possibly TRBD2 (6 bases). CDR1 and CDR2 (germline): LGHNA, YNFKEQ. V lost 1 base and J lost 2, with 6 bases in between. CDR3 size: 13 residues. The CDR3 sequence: CASSQAGAYEQYF. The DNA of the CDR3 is TGTGCCAGCAGCCAAGCGGGGGCCTACGAGCAGTACTTC.